The entry below gives a single TCR beta chain sequence along with its context. This clone was seen a few times. The clone's antigen remains unknown. No much larger clone exists at a distance of one base, and base qualities are not known. This sample stems from a study of OX40 agonist ivuxolimab in advanced cancers. Background for the entire study: Ivuxolimab, which targeted the costimulatory receptor OX40 (CD134), was an agonistic, fully human IgG2 monoclonal antibody. Of the approximately 50 dose-escalation patients, hepatocellular carcinoma was present in 19, melanoma in roughly 15, renal cell carcinoma in 9 and head and neck cancer in 9. Patients were allowed to have had prior anti-PD-1, anti-PD-L1 or anti-CTLA-4 therapy, and roughly 40% of the dose-escalation patients had been treated with checkpoint inhibitors. The dose-escalation cohort was almost 85% male with a mean age of approximately 60 years, ranging from roughly 20 to 80. The paper describes the monotherapy dose-escalation part (N of about 47 patients) of the phase I trial of ivuxolimab. Intravenous ivuxolimab was administered to patients every 2 weeks at six dose levels: 0.01, 0.1, 0.3, 1.5, 3 and 10 mg/kg. Three dose-escalation patients achieved partial responses, one with hepatocellular carcinoma and two with cutaneous melanoma. The purpose of peripheral TCRbeta sequencing was to test whether ivuxolimab changed TCR sequence diversity and led to clonal T-cell expansion.

Patients with autoimmune disease history or receiving systemic immunosuppression were excluded from the trial. Peripheral blood for TCR sequencing was drawn from every dose cohort at baseline, at cycle 4 day 1 and at cycle 7 day 1. Samples came from an open-label, multicenter, first-in-human phase I dose-escalation trial of ivuxolimab. The trial enrolled adults with locally advanced or metastatic head and neck squamous cell, hepatocellular, melanoma or renal cell carcinoma. Before TCR sequencing, CD4+ T cells and CD8+ T cells from peripheral blood were sorted into separate populations. Results the study describes overall, beyond this receptor: At doses from 0.1 to 3.0 mg/kg, clonal expansion was seen in both CD4+ and CD8+ blood T cells between baseline and week 6. After ivuxolimab, more expanded clones were found on average in CD8+ T cells than in CD4+ T cells. Low levels of normalized T-cell clonal expansion were also seen in some patients who did not respond. The antigen specificity of the peripheral T cells that underwent clonal expansion was not determined. In the 0.1-3.0 mg/kg groups, partial responders had among the lowest normalized peripheral clonal expansion, particularly in CD8+ T cells.

For sequencing of the TCRbeta CDR3 region, genomic DNA was extracted from the sorted cells. The immunoSEQ Assay was used to sequence the TCRbeta CDR3 regions. The table was pulled from immuneACCESS by TCRdb, which kept in-frame rearrangements only. Such tables lose some clones; where checked, under half of the loss comes from unresolved V genes, and the rest has no known cause. For this sample the table gives 90,000 to 100,000 clones, of which around nine tenths were detected only once. Roughly 0.79% of the sample goes to the ten largest clones. The CDR3 measures 15 amino acids from cysteine to phenylalanine. Kept here is only the CDR3 DNA, which spans 45 bases and is read in frame from base 1. Relative to germline, V is missing 3 bases and J is missing 0 bases, with 2 bases of the junction outside any gene match. Reading the germline V gene (reference sequence) gives CDR1 GTSNPN and CDR2 SVGIG.

The sample was CD4+ or CD8+ T cells sorted from blood, taken in a trial of the OX40 agonist ivuxolimab. The rearranged segments are TRBV30 and TRBJ2-2, and TRBD2 matches 9 of the central bases. This receptor was taken from an adult with an advanced solid tumor such as melanoma, head and neck, liver or kidney cancer. CDR3 reads: CAWRRGRANTGELFF. DNA sequence: TGTGCCTGGAGGCGCGGGAGGGCGAACACCGGGGAGCTGTTTTTT.